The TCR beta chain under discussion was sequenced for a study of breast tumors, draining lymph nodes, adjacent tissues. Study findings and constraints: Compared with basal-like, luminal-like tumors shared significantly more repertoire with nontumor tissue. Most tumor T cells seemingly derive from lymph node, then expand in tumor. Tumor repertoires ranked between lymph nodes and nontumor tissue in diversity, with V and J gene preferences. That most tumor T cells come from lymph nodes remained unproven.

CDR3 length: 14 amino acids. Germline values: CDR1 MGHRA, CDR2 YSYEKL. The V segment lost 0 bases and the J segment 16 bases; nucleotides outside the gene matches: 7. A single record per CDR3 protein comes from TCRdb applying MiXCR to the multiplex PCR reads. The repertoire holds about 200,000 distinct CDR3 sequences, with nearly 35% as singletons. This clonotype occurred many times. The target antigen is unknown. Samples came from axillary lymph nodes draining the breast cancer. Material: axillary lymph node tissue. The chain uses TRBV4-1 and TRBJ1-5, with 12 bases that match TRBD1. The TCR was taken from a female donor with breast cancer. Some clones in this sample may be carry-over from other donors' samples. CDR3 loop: CASSQDRRDRGHHF. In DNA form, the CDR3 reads TGCGCCAGCAGCCAAGATCGCCGGGACAGGGGGCACCATTTT.